These 14 T cell receptor beta chains came from one sample sequenced in a study of identical twins. TCRdb re-derived calls from the 5' RACE reads in MiXCR, one entry per CDR3 protein. The sample carries 200,000 to 300,000 distinct CDR3 sequences, roughly a tenth recorded once. Sequencing used memory T cells sorted from blood. These receptors originate from a man in his forties or fifties in good health.

In this sample, this clonotype turned up many times. Sequence at one end of the junction differs from germline and may be a read error. The chain employs TRBV7-7 and TRBJ2-2; D unclear. The CDR3 is made up of 13 amino acids. The germline gives CDR1 SSHAT, CDR2 FNYEAQ (reference sequence). This CDR3 reads CASSLRAPGELFF. The CDR3 DNA reads TGTGCTAGCAGCCTCCGGGCCCCCGGGGAGCTGTTTTTT.

This clonotype was detected only a few times. The V gene is TRBV20-1, the J gene TRBJ2-2; 9 bases align to TRBD2. Germline trimming cut 3 bases from V and 3 bases from J; bases unmatched to any gene: 5. Germline V gene sequence: CDR1 DFQATT, CDR2 SNEGSKA (reference sequence). The CDR3 contains 15 residues. CDR3 region: CSASMTSGYTGELFF. For the CDR3, the DNA is TGCAGTGCTAGCATGACTAGCGGCTACACCGGGGAGCTGTTTTTT.

This clonotype was seen ten or more times. The chain recombines TRBV6-2 or TRBV6-3 with TRBJ1-4, with D possibly TRBD1 on 6 matching bases. The germline V and J ends were trimmed by 4 bases and 13 bases, with 16 bases remaining between them. CDR1 MNHEY and CDR2 SVGEGT come from the germline V gene. The CDR3 length is 13 residues. The CDR3 DNA follows: TGTGCCAGCAGTTCGTCCCGGGACAAAAGACTGTTTTTT. Its translation is CASSSSRDKRLFF.

In this sample, this clonotype turned up many times. The chain couples TRBV11-3 to TRBJ1-3; D ambiguous. The germline V gene has CDR1 SGHNT and CDR2 YENEEA. This CDR3 spans 19 amino acids. V lost 6 bases and J 0 bases, leaving 24 bases between the germline ends. The CDR3 protein is CASSRGLRTRISSGNTIYF. CDR3 bases: TGTGCCAGCAGTCGTGGACTTCGGACGAGAATATCCTCTGGAAACACCATATATTTT.

This chain uses TRBV2 with TRBJ2-5, with no clear D. The V gene lost 5 bases and the J gene lost 2 bases, with 9 bases spanning the gap. The germline V gene has CDR1 SNHLY and CDR2 FYNNEI. The CDR3 sequence is 13 residues long. CDR3 protein: CASSPNGQETQYF. In nucleotides, the CDR3 is TGTGCCAGCAGTCCGAACGGACAAGAGACCCAGTACTTC.

This clonotype showed up just a few times. The chain combines TRBV5-1 with TRBJ1-6, with a weak D call TRBD1 (6 bases). V was shortened by 0 bases and J by 7 bases, with 8 bases between the two germline ends. In germline, CDR1 is SGHRS, CDR2 YFSETQ. The CDR3 covers 14 residues. As DNA, the CDR3 is TGCGCCAGCAGCTTGGACAGGGCAAATTCACCCCTCCACTTT. Translating gives CASSLDRANSPLHF.

Many counts were recorded for this clonotype. This rearrangement joins TRBV5-6 to TRBJ2-5; D is unresolved. V gave up 9 bases and J gave up 4 bases, with 13 bases separating them. This CDR3 comprises 12 residues. In germline, CDR1 is SGHDT, CDR2 YYEEEE. Written as DNA, the CDR3 is TGTGCCACCGCGCTGGGATCAGAGACCCAGTACTTC. It encodes CATALGSETQYF.

This clonotype was observed a few times. The chain couples TRBV20-1 to TRBJ1-4; 8 bases align to TRBD1. J lost 8 bases, V lost 0 bases, and 8 bases had no gene match. The CDR3 runs to 15 residues. The germline gives CDR1 DFQATT, CDR2 SNEGSKA (reference sequence). CDR3 residues: CSARDLGQGREKLFF. In nucleotides, the CDR3 is TGCAGTGCTAGAGATCTTGGACAGGGTCGCGAAAAACTGTTTTTT.

This clonotype was counted ten times or more. The V call is TRBV29-1, the J call TRBJ2-3; 8 bases fit TRBD2. This CDR3 is built from 15 residues. Unmatched junction bases numbered 9, after V lost 5 bases and J lost 2 bases. Per germline, CDR1 SQVTM and CDR2 ANQGSEA. As DNA, the CDR3 is TGCAGCGTTTCTAGGCGGGGGGAATTCACAGATACGCAGTATTTT. This gives the protein CSVSRRGEFTDTQYF.

This clonotype was observed at least ten times. The rearrangement uses TRBV21-1 and TRBJ2-1; the D call of TRBD2 is as the table states it, not checked on the DNA. TRBV21-1 represents a pseudogene. This CDR3 comprises 14 residues. CDR3 sequence (DNA): TGTGCCAGCAGCAAAGGGACTAGTAACGATGAGCAGTTCTTC. This sequence encodes CASSKGTSNDEQFF.

The chain recombines TRBV10-3 with TRBJ1-5; 7 bases line up with TRBD1. CDR3 length equals 12 residues. The germline CDR1 and CDR2 sequences are ENHRY and SYGVKD. The V and J ends lost 8 bases and 3 bases, in that order; junction bases with no gene match: 1. The CDR3 DNA is TGTGCCATCGGGACAGACAATCAGCCCCAGCATTTT. This translates into CAIGTDNQPQHF.

The sample holds a few counts of this clonotype. V usage is TRBV12-3 or TRBV12-4 and J usage is TRBJ1-5, with D possibly being TRBD1 (5 bases). V was trimmed by 8 bases and J by 5 bases, leaving 19 bases between them. The CDR3 has 15 amino acids. The CDR3 DNA is TGTGCCAGCCAACGGGGCCCGGATTATTATCAGCCCCAGCATTTT. This gives the protein CASQRGPDYYQPQHF.

This chain links TRBV4-3 with TRBJ1-2, with D perhaps matching TRBD1 (6 bases). Trimming took 0 bases from V and 7 from J, leaving 18 bases between them. The CDR3 is 16 residues long. In germline, CDR1 is LGHNA, CDR2 YSLEER. The CDR3 is CASSQEATGGRGGYTF. CDR3 nucleotide sequence: TGCGCCAGCAGCCAAGAGGCGACAGGTGGAAGGGGTGGCTACACCTTC.

This clonotype was seen at least ten times. The V call is TRBV29-1, the J call TRBJ2-4; a possible D gene is TRBD1 (6 bases). The CDR3 is 13 amino acids. The V end lost 6 bases, the J end lost 3 bases, and 12 bases lay between the germline ends. Germline V gives CDR1 SQVTM, CDR2 ANQGSEA. The CDR3 protein is CSVSLQGKNIQYF. The CDR3, as DNA: TGCAGCGTCTCCCTACAGGGCAAAAACATTCAGTACTTC.